This paragraph covers one TCR beta chain sequence. Assay: immunoSEQ multiplex PCR; the TCRdb copy retains only in-frame clones and omits some. The sample includes under 30,000 clones, approximately 88% of them seen just once. These data belong to a study of blood T cell repertoires in COVID-19. The CDR3 extends over 15 amino acids. Germline loops: CDR1 LNHDA, CDR2 SQIVND (reference sequence). J was trimmed by 5 bases and V by 4 bases; bases with no gene match: 11. The chain combines TRBV19 with TRBJ2-7, with TRBD2 matching 7 bases. This TCR was sampled from a human donor in a cohort sampled during active COVID-19. Source material: peripheral blood. CDR3 nucleotide sequence: TGTGCCAGTAGTACCGGAGGCGGGGGAAGGAACGAGCAGTACTTC. This encodes CASSTGGGGRNEQYF.